The rows below give T cell receptor beta chains drawn from one sample of a study of early T cells in non-severe SARS-CoV-2 infection. TCRdb reprocessed the 5' RACE reads via MiXCR and lists one record per CDR3 protein. This table has around 78,000 distinct CDR3 sequences, around 15% appearing once. The sample consisted of whole blood. The receptor source for this set is an adult who was a healthcare worker with PCR-confirmed SARS-CoV-2 infection or an uninfected control (not recorded which). The CDR3 runs from the conserved cysteine through the conserved F or W. D genes are given only for firm matches. Clone sizes are given selectively: once, few, many, or a class where the clone is expanded.

abundance: -
d_gene: -
j_gene: TRBJ2-7
v_gene: TRBV6-2/TRBV6-3
CDR3aa: CASKPGGYEQYF
CDR3nt: TGTGCCAGCAAGCCAGGGGGGTACGAGCAGTACTTC

abundance: many
d_gene: TRBD2
j_gene: TRBJ2-3
v_gene: TRBV7-9
CDR3aa: CASSSLAGRAGDTQYF
CDR3nt: TGTGCCAGCAGCTCACTAGCGGGCAGAGCGGGAGATACGCAGTATTTT

abundance: few
d_gene: -
j_gene: TRBJ1-6
v_gene: TRBV7-2
CDR3aa: CASSNPPQKYYNSPLHF
CDR3nt: TGTGCCAGCAGCAACCCTCCCCAGAAGTACTATAATTCACCCCTCCACTTT

abundance: few
d_gene: -
j_gene: TRBJ2-5
v_gene: TRBV7-8
CDR3aa: CASSLARTPQETQYF
CDR3nt: TGTGCCAGCAGCTTAGCGCGGACTCCTCAAGAGACCCAGTACTTC

abundance: -
d_gene: TRBD1
j_gene: TRBJ2-2
v_gene: TRBV11-2
CDR3aa: CASSSRQGNTGELFF
CDR3nt: TGTGCCAGCAGCTCACGACAGGGGAACACCGGGGAGCTGTTTTTT

abundance: few
d_gene: -
j_gene: TRBJ2-1
v_gene: TRBV7-6
CDR3aa: CASSLVTRLSSYNEQFF
CDR3nt: TGTGCCAGCAGCTTAGTTACGCGTCTGAGCTCCTACAATGAGCAGTTCTTC

abundance: -
d_gene: -
j_gene: TRBJ2-3
v_gene: TRBV6-1
CDR3aa: CASSERGDTQYF
CDR3nt: TGTGCCAGCAGTGAAAGGGGAGATACGCAGTATTTT

abundance: few
d_gene: -
j_gene: TRBJ2-2
v_gene: TRBV7-9
CDR3aa: CASSYSTGELFF
CDR3nt: TGTGCCAGCAGTTACAGCACCGGGGAGCTGTTTTTT

abundance: many
d_gene: TRBD2
j_gene: TRBJ2-7
v_gene: TRBV12-3/TRBV12-4
CDR3aa: CASSFPATSGREQYF
CDR3nt: TGTGCCAGCAGTTTTCCTGCGACTAGCGGGCGCGAGCAGTACTTC

abundance: many
d_gene: -
j_gene: TRBJ2-7
v_gene: TRBV7-9
CDR3aa: CASSFKGQLTGSEQYF
CDR3nt: TGTGCCAGCAGCTTCAAGGGACAGCTGACCGGGAGCGAGCAGTACTTC

abundance: many
d_gene: TRBD1
j_gene: TRBJ1-4
v_gene: TRBV11-2
CDR3aa: CASSSARDRVREKLFF
CDR3nt: TGTGCCAGCAGCTCTGCACGGGACAGGGTTAGGGAAAAACTGTTTTTT

abundance: -
d_gene: -
j_gene: TRBJ1-1
v_gene: TRBV5-1
CDR3aa: CASTPGQGGTEAFF
CDR3nt: TGCGCCAGCACCCCGGGCCAGGGTGGCACTGAAGCTTTCTTT

abundance: few
d_gene: -
j_gene: TRBJ1-4
v_gene: TRBV20-1
CDR3aa: CSASTGPTNEKLFF
CDR3nt: TGCAGTGCTAGTACAGGTCCAACTAATGAAAAACTGTTTTTT

abundance: -
d_gene: -
j_gene: TRBJ2-7
v_gene: TRBV6-6
CDR3aa: CASSYTTRAYEQYF
CDR3nt: TGTGCCAGCAGTTACACAACTAGGGCCTACGAGCAGTACTTC

abundance: -
d_gene: -
j_gene: TRBJ2-5
v_gene: TRBV14
CDR3aa: CASSPLGGGAETQYF
CDR3nt: TGTGCCAGCAGCCCTCTTGGCGGGGGCGCAGAGACCCAGTACTTC

abundance: few
d_gene: -
j_gene: TRBJ1-2
v_gene: TRBV12-5
CDR3aa: CASGWEANYGYTF
CDR3nt: TGTGCTAGTGGGTGGGAGGCTAACTATGGCTACACCTTC

abundance: many
d_gene: -
j_gene: TRBJ2-7
v_gene: TRBV11-3
CDR3aa: CASSLVHPKKSYEQYF
CDR3nt: TGTGCCAGCAGCTTAGTCCACCCGAAAAAATCCTACGAGCAGTACTTC

abundance: many
d_gene: TRBD1
j_gene: TRBJ2-1
v_gene: TRBV7-9
CDR3aa: CASSLTGGRNEQFF
CDR3nt: TGTGCCAGCAGCTTGACAGGGGGCAGAAATGAGCAGTTCTTC

abundance: few
d_gene: -
j_gene: TRBJ2-4
v_gene: TRBV20-1
CDR3aa: CSAREDWGGKNIQYF
CDR3nt: TGCAGTGCAAGAGAGGACTGGGGTGGGAAAAACATTCAGTACTTC

abundance: few
d_gene: -
j_gene: TRBJ2-4
v_gene: TRBV20-1
CDR3aa: CSARVGDRMSHIQYF
CDR3nt: TGCAGTGCTAGAGTTGGAGACCGCATGTCCCACATTCAGTACTTC

abundance: many
d_gene: TRBD1
j_gene: TRBJ2-2
v_gene: TRBV5-6
CDR3aa: CASSTRAGTDYTGELFF
CDR3nt: TGTGCCAGCAGTACCCGGGCCGGGACAGATTACACCGGGGAGCTGTTTTTT

abundance: few
d_gene: TRBD1
j_gene: TRBJ2-7
v_gene: TRBV6-2/TRBV6-3
CDR3aa: CASRTGGYYEQYF
CDR3nt: TGTGCCAGCAGAACAGGGGGCTACTACGAGCAGTACTTC

abundance: few
d_gene: TRBD2
j_gene: TRBJ2-2
v_gene: TRBV7-2
CDR3aa: CASSSAGLLTGELFF
CDR3nt: TGTGCCAGCAGCTCCGCGGGACTACTAACCGGGGAGCTGTTTTTT

abundance: many
d_gene: -
j_gene: TRBJ2-3
v_gene: TRBV12-3/TRBV12-4
CDR3aa: CASSPRRGPPQDTQYF
CDR3nt: TGTGCCAGCAGTCCGAGGCGGGGGCCACCCCAGGATACGCAGTATTTT

abundance: -
d_gene: -
j_gene: TRBJ2-1
v_gene: TRBV27
CDR3aa: CASSLPGDNEQFF
CDR3nt: TGTGCCAGCAGTTTACCGGGGGACAATGAGCAGTTCTTC

abundance: -
d_gene: TRBD2
j_gene: TRBJ2-1
v_gene: TRBV7-2
CDR3aa: CASSLALSGGVYNEQFF
CDR3nt: TGTGCCAGCAGCTTAGCCCTGAGCGGGGGGGTTTACAATGAGCAGTTCTTC

abundance: few
d_gene: TRBD1
j_gene: TRBJ1-1
v_gene: TRBV29-1
CDR3aa: CSVEDLGTGVTEAFF
CDR3nt: TGCAGCGTTGAAGATCTTGGGACAGGGGTCACTGAAGCTTTCTTT

abundance: few
d_gene: -
j_gene: TRBJ2-5
v_gene: TRBV7-9
CDR3aa: CASSRTSAQGGAQYF
CDR3nt: TGTGCCAGCAGCCGCACCTCGGCACAGGGTGGGGCCCAGTACTTC

abundance: few
d_gene: -
j_gene: TRBJ1-2
v_gene: TRBV18
CDR3aa: CASRPGGITLGGYTF
CDR3nt: TGTGCCAGCCGCCCCGGGGGGATTACTCTAGGTGGCTACACCTTC